These 25 T cell receptor beta chains came from one sample sequenced in a study of T cell changes during pregnancy in multiple sclerosis. TCRdb keeps only in-frame clones here, not all; method: immunoSEQ multiplex PCR. The sample has some 90,000 clones, 90% to 95% seen once. The specimen was peripheral blood, collected after pregnancy. These receptors were obtained from a female donor in good health, enrolled as a control in a pregnancy study.

This chain joins TRBV7-8 and TRBJ1-1; 7 nucleotides match TRBD1. V shed 5 bases, J shed 3 bases, and the junction held 9 bases outside the gene matches. From germline, CDR1 is SGHVS and CDR2 FQNEAQ. This CDR3 comprises 15 residues. CDR3: CASSQDRLGDTEAFF. The CDR3 region has the DNA TGTGCCAGCAGCCAGGACAGGCTTGGGGACACTGAAGCTTTCTTT.

The chain uses TRBV7-9 and TRBJ2-7; the match to TRBD1 covers 9 bases. V lost 5 bases, J lost 2 bases, and 13 bases stayed unmatched. The CDR3 consists of 17 residues. From germline, CDR1 is SEHNR and CDR2 FQNEAQ (reference sequence). Here the CDR3 reads CASSRPTGQGLAYEQYF. DNA for the CDR3: TGTGCCAGCAGCCGTCCTACGGGACAGGGACTGGCCTACGAGCAGTACTTC.

V usage is TRBV10-3 and J usage is TRBJ2-1; 8 bases agree with TRBD2. The CDR3 spans 12 residues. The junction had 6 bases not matched to a gene; V was cut back by 7 bases and J by 10 bases. In germline, CDR1 is ENHRY, CDR2 SYGVKD. CDR3 in DNA: TGTGCCATCAACCCGGGGGGGGCCGAGCAGTTCTTC. Encoded protein: CAINPGGAEQFF.

In this sample, this clone turned up once. This sequence joins TRBV29-1 and TRBJ2-7; TRBD1 aligns across 11 bases. Germline V CDR1 and CDR2: SQVTM, ANQGSEA. V lost 7 bases, J lost 5 bases, and 10 bases stayed unmatched. The CDR3 consists of 14 residues. CDR3 nucleotides: TGCAGCGCGAGGGACAGGGGGTTCATCGACGAGCAGTACTTC. Encoded protein: CSARDRGFIDEQYF.

This clone occurred once. The chain is built from TRBV27 and TRBJ2-7, with D perhaps TRBD2 (6 bases). The CDR3 has 15 amino acids. Germline lookup yields CDR1 MNHEY and CDR2 SMNVEV (reference sequence). V dropped 5 bases and J dropped 1 base, with 15 bases sitting between them. This CDR3 is CASSRAGLSSYEQYF. As DNA, the CDR3 is TGTGCCAGCAGTAGGGCGGGACTTTCATCCTACGAGCAGTACTTC.

This chain connects TRBV9 to TRBJ2-2, with 8 bases identical to TRBD1. The length of the CDR3 is 16 residues. The trim removed 1 base at V and 3 bases at J, leaving 5 bases unmatched. Germline V gene lookup returns CDR1 SGDLS and CDR2 YYNGEE. The CDR3 spells CASSVFGTGDTGELFF. Here the CDR3 DNA reads TGTGCCAGCAGCGTATTCGGGACAGGAGACACCGGGGAGCTGTTTTTT.

The chain recombines TRBV19 with TRBJ1-5, with 8 nucleotides matching TRBD1. V lost 5 bases to trimming and J lost 4 bases; unmatched junction nucleotides: 10. Germline V gives CDR1 LNHDA, CDR2 SQIVND (reference sequence). The CDR3 runs to 16 residues. CDR3 in amino acids: CASSGADRGPNQPQHF. The CDR3 DNA follows: TGTGCCAGTAGTGGTGCCGACAGGGGCCCAAATCAGCCCCAGCATTTT.

The gene calls are TRBV19 and TRBJ1-5; D is perhaps TRBD1 (5 bases). The V end lost 4 bases, the J end lost 5 bases, and 9 bases lay between the germline ends. The CDR3 runs to 13 residues. Germline CDR1 is LNHDA and CDR2 is SQIVND (reference sequence). CDR3 sequence reads: CASSKQDYQPQHF. In DNA, the CDR3 is TGTGCCAGTAGTAAACAGGATTATCAGCCCCAGCATTTT.

This clone was counted between two and nine times. The chain combines TRBV19 with TRBJ2-5; no clear D. The CDR3 runs to 13 residues. Germline loops: CDR1 LNHDA, CDR2 SQIVND (reference sequence). V lost 4 bases to trimming and J lost 5 bases, with 11 bases between them. CDR3 in amino acids: CASSKAVRETQYF. The CDR3 DNA follows: TGTGCCAGTAGTAAGGCTGTCAGGGAGACCCAGTACTTC.

The chain uses TRBV19 and TRBJ1-2; 7 nucleotides align to TRBD1. Germline V gene sequence: CDR1 LNHDA, CDR2 SQIVND (reference sequence). This CDR3 region has 14 residues. V was pared by 7 bases and J by 3 bases, with 8 bases of the junction left unmatched. The CDR3 reads CASKAGGGDYGYTF. CDR3 bases: TGTGCCAGTAAGGCAGGGGGAGGAGACTATGGCTACACCTTC.

This clone was recorded a few times. The CDR3 sequence is CASGTGSYDYGYTF. As DNA, the CDR3 is TGTGCCAGCGGCACAGGGTCTTATGACTATGGCTACACCTTC. The rearrangement links TRBV27 to TRBJ1-2; TRBD1 is a possible D gene (6 bases). The CDR3 contains 14 residues. Germline V lookup: CDR1 MNHEY, CDR2 SMNVEV (reference sequence). V shed 8 bases and J shed 3 bases, with 16 bases lying between them.

V usage is TRBV25-1 and J usage is TRBJ2-2, with 10 bases lining up with TRBD2. This CDR3 is built from 16 residues. The junction had 5 bases not matched to a gene; V was cut back by 1 base and J by 6 bases. The V gene's germline CDR1 is MGHDK and CDR2 SYGVNS. CDR3 in DNA: TGTGCCAGCAGTGAATCAAAACTAGCGGGGCCCGGGGAGCTGTTTTTT. Amino acids: CASSESKLAGPGELFF.

The chain recombines TRBV18 with TRBJ2-1, with D tentatively TRBD2 (7 bases). This CDR3 spans 17 amino acids. Germline CDR1 reads KGHSH; CDR2 reads LQKENI. V was shortened by 0 bases and J by 5 bases, with 17 bases between the two germline ends. The CDR3 is CASSPPGPGGRNNEQFF. For the CDR3, the DNA is TGTGCCAGCTCACCACCTGGGCCGGGGGGCCGAAACAATGAGCAGTTCTTC.

The chain couples TRBV5-5 to TRBJ2-6; D possibly corresponds to TRBD1 (6 bases). Trimming removed 6 bases at V and 1 base at J, with 8 bases between. The CDR3 is 14 residues long. CDR1 and CDR2 from the germline V gene are SGHKS and YYEKEE (reference sequence). The CDR3 region is CASTTGSGANVLTF. The DNA for the CDR3 is TGTGCCAGCACCACAGGGTCTGGGGCCAACGTCCTGACTTTC.

The chain has TRBV5-1 and TRBJ1-1; D not certain. Germline CDR1 and CDR2: SGHRS and YFSETQ. CDR3 length: 13 amino acids. Trimming cost V 1 base and J 1 base, with 5 bases left between them. CDR3 in amino acids: CASSLQENTEAFF. The CDR3 nucleotides are TGCGCCAGCAGCTTGCAGGAGAACACTGAAGCTTTCTTT.

The gene calls are TRBV7-2 and TRBJ2-5; 7 bases fit TRBD1. The CDR3 sequence is 15 residues long. V was pared by 1 base and J by 0 bases, with 2 bases of the junction left unmatched. Per the germline V gene, CDR1 is SGHTA and CDR2 is FQGNSA. CDR3 DNA sequence: TGTGCCAGCAGCTTAGGGGACAGTTACCAAGAGACCCAGTACTTC. It yields the protein CASSLGDSYQETQYF. Looking up the rest from reference TRBV7-2 and TRBJ2-5 gives the full variable domain: GAGVSQSPSNKVTEKGKDVELRCDPISGHTALYWYRQSLGQGLEFLIYFQGNSAPDKSGLPSDRFSAERTGGSVSTLTIQRTQQEDSAVYLCASSLGDSYQETQYFGPGTRLLVL.

This chain connects TRBV2 to TRBJ1-5; 7 nucleotides line up with TRBD1. Germline CDR1 reads SNHLY; CDR2 reads FYNNEI. V lost 6 bases to trimming and J lost 9 bases; unmatched junction nucleotides: 23. The CDR3 contains 18 residues. The CDR3 sequence is CASSGGDLGRGILRPQHF. CDR3 sequence (DNA): TGTGCCAGCAGCGGGGGAGACCTCGGCAGGGGGATCTTGAGGCCCCAGCATTTT.

The chain recombines TRBV19 with TRBJ2-7; perhaps TRBD1 as D (5 bases). Trimming removed 2 bases from V and 4 bases from J, with 9 bases in between. The germline V gene encodes CDR1 LNHDA and CDR2 SQIVND (reference sequence). The CDR3 consists of 13 residues. The CDR3, as DNA: TGTGCCAGTAGTATACAGGGCAGTTACGAGCAGTACTTC. Translated, it gives CASSIQGSYEQYF.

The chain combines TRBV4-3 with TRBJ1-2; maybe TRBD1 (6 bases). Germline lookup yields CDR1 LGHNA and CDR2 YSLEER. Trimming took 3 bases from V and 8 from J, leaving 16 bases between them. The CDR3 contains 14 residues. The CDR3 DNA sequence: TGCGCCAGCAGCCACGATATCCGGGACACAGGCTACACCTTC. This gives the protein CASSHDIRDTGYTF.

The chain combines TRBV14 with TRBJ2-7, with a possible D match to TRBD1 (5 bases). The V end was cut by 4 bases, the J end by 7 bases, with 14 bases between. Germline V gene sequence: CDR1 SGHDN, CDR2 FVKESK. The CDR3 sequence is 13 residues long. The CDR3 bases are TGTGCCAGCAGCCTCTATCAGGGTGGGGAGCAGTACTTC. This encodes CASSLYQGGEQYF.

The chain is built from TRBV15 and TRBJ1-5; D remains unclear. The CDR3 covers 14 residues. Germline CDR1 reads LNHNV; CDR2 reads YYDKDF (reference sequence). V was trimmed by 0 bases and J by 4 bases, leaving 7 bases between them. CDR3 nucleotides: TGTGCCACCAGCAGAGATCGGGGAAATCAGCCCCAGCATTTT. Residues: CATSRDRGNQPQHF.

The V call is TRBV12-5, the J call TRBJ1-2, with TRBD1 identical over 7 bases. With 0 bases clipped from V and 4 bases from J, the junction kept 2 bases outside the gene matches. Germline-derived CDR1 and CDR2 are LGHNT and FRNRAP. The CDR3 is 14 amino acids. The CDR3 DNA sequence: TGTGCTAGTGGTTTGGTCGGGACAGTCTATGGCTACACCTTC. It specifies CASGLVGTVYGYTF.

V is TRBV5-6 and J is TRBJ1-6, with 8 bases fitting TRBD1. CDR1 SGHDT and CDR2 YYEEEE come from the germline V gene. The V segment lost 4 bases and the J segment 3 bases; nucleotides outside the gene matches: 6. This CDR3 region has 16 residues. The CDR3 nucleotides are TGTGCCAGCAGCACAGGGGGGGACGTCTATAATTCACCCCTCCACTTT. This translates into CASSTGGDVYNSPLHF.

This rearrangement joins TRBV5-1 to TRBJ2-5; D is ambiguous. The germline V gene has CDR1 SGHRS and CDR2 YFSETQ. Trimming shortened V by 5 bases and J by 2 bases, and 4 bases separated the two germline ends. This CDR3 comprises 11 residues. CDR3: CASSHQETQYF. The CDR3 DNA follows: TGCGCCAGCAGTCATCAAGAGACCCAGTACTTC.

V and J are TRBV5-1 and TRBJ2-1; possibly TRBD2 for D (5 bases). The CDR3 runs 12 residues. Trimming stripped 5 bases from V and 6 bases from J, with 9 bases between. Germline V gene lookup returns CDR1 SGHRS and CDR2 YFSETQ. CDR3 sequence (DNA): TGCGCCAGCAGAGCGGATCGCAATGAGCAGTTCTTC. Translation gives CASRADRNEQFF.